This passage covers 21 T cell receptor beta chains from one sample sequenced in a study of CD8+CD57+ T cells in acquired aplastic anemia. CDR3 and TCR beta VDJ profiling relied on a genomic DNA template. Using its own MiXCR run on the reads, TCRdb lists one record per CDR3 protein. The table has some 410,000 distinct CDR3 sequences, about two thirds seen once. Sample: sorted CD4+, CD8+, or CD8+CD57+ T cells (not recorded which) from PBMCs. The source of these receptors is a human donor in good health, serving as a control.

The chain is built from TRBV9 and TRBJ2-3, with D perhaps assigned TRBD1 or TRBD2 (6 bases each). Germline V lookup: CDR1 SGDLS, CDR2 YYNGEE. CDR3 size: 14 residues. Trimming took 3 bases from V and 14 from J, leaving 22 bases between them. The CDR3 region has the DNA TGTGCCAGCAGCGGGCACGGGGGCAAATTTGAAGCGTATTTT. It encodes CASSGHGGKFEAYF.

The chain employs TRBV20-1 and TRBJ1-6, with 11 nucleotides matching TRBD1. This CDR3 has 14 amino acids. Per germline, CDR1 DFQATT and CDR2 SNEGSKA (reference sequence). J lost 10 bases, V lost 5 bases, and 7 bases had no gene match. The CDR3 here is CSALGGQGDSPLHF. The CDR3 bases are TGCAGTGCTCTTGGGGGACAGGGGGACTCACCCCTCCACTTT.

The chain employs TRBV7-2 and TRBJ1-4; TRBD1 aligns across 7 bases. There are 16 residues in the CDR3. The germline V gene encodes CDR1 SGHTA and CDR2 FQGNSA. After removal of 5 bases from V and 8 bases from J, the junction contained 14 bases not matched to a gene. In DNA, the CDR3 is TGTGCCAGCAGCCTGTTATCGACAGGGACGACGGAAAAACTGTTTTTT. It yields the protein CASSLLSTGTTEKLFF.

This clonotype was recorded only once. V is TRBV7-7 and J is TRBJ2-7, with 8 bases lining up with TRBD1. CDR1 is SSHAT, CDR2 FNYEAQ, per germline (reference sequence). V was pared by 1 base and J by 10 bases, with 15 bases of the junction left unmatched. The length of the CDR3 is 16 residues. The CDR3 DNA follows: TGTGCCAGCAGCTTAGAGGACAGGGCAAAACAGTACTTCCAGTACTTC. It encodes CASSLEDRAKQYFQYF.

The chain joins TRBV7-9 to TRBJ1-1; D not certain. Germline values: CDR1 SEHNR, CDR2 FQNEAQ (reference sequence). The CDR3 runs 14 residues. The V gene lost 2 bases and the J gene lost 2 bases, with 9 bases spanning the gap. The CDR3: CASSLRSGNTEAFF. The CDR3 region has the DNA TGTGCCAGCAGCTTAAGGTCGGGCAACACTGAAGCTTTCTTT.

The rearrangement links TRBV20-1 to TRBJ2-7; tentative D call: TRBD1 (6 bases). The CDR3 is 14 residues long. V was cut by 6 bases and J by 0 bases, with 15 bases left in between. Germline lookup yields CDR1 DFQATT and CDR2 SNEGSKA (reference sequence). CDR3 amino acids: CSATGQLSSYEQYF. CDR3 sequence (DNA): TGCAGTGCAACAGGACAGCTCAGCTCCTACGAGCAGTACTTC.

On this clonotype: The final CDR3 position lacks the conserved phenylalanine or tryptophan, pointing to a likely read error. This chain joins TRBV7-9 and TRBJ2-5; D unresolved. Germline CDR1 SEHNR, CDR2 FQNEAQ (reference sequence). This CDR3 is built from 12 residues. Trimming pared 6 bases from V and 4 bases from J, leaving 9 bases between. CDR3 in DNA: TGTGCCAGCAGGGAGACGGGAGAGACCCAGTACTGT. Translation gives CASRETGETQYC.

J is TRBJ1-2 and V is TRBV10-3; 10 nucleotides agree with TRBD1. The germline CDR1 and CDR2 sequences are ENHRY and SYGVKD. The CDR3 is 18 residues long. With V trimmed by 2 bases and J by 3 bases, 12 bases remained unmatched. The CDR3, as DNA: TGTGCCATCAGTGAGACAAGAACCGGGACAGGGGTGGACTATGGCTACACCTTC. Translation gives CAISETRTGTGVDYGYTF.

A note on this clonotype: Relative to the germline gene, one junction end is altered; a read error may explain this. J is TRBJ2-1 and V is TRBV10-3; weak D call: TRBD1 (6 bases). Germline CDR1 and CDR2: ENHRY and SYGVKD. CDR3 size: 14 residues. The CDR3 sequence: CATSKGGQMEEQLF. In DNA, the CDR3 is TGTGCCACCAGCAAAGGGGGTCAGATGGAAGAGCAGCTTTTC.

This clonotype showed up many times. The chain links TRBV12-5 to TRBJ2-2; D might be TRBD1 (6 bases). V was cut by 4 bases and J by 5 bases, with 14 bases left in between. This CDR3 has 15 residues. Germline CDR1 and CDR2: LGHNT and FRNRAP. CDR3: CASGSGQTRTGELFF. The CDR3 DNA reads as TGTGCTAGTGGTTCTGGACAGACGAGGACCGGGGAGCTGTTTTTT.

With regard to this clonotype: An end of the junction does not agree with germline; a read error may underlie this. This rearrangement joins TRBV14 to TRBJ1-3; TRBD1 agrees at 7 bases. This CDR3 has 14 amino acids. Germline V gene lookup returns CDR1 SGHDN and CDR2 FVKESK. CDR3 nucleotides: TGTGCCAGCAGCGCCGACAGGGCTTGGAACAATGAGCATTTT. Encoded protein: CASSADRAWNNEHF.

V usage is TRBV4-3 and J usage is TRBJ1-5; D is undetermined. The CDR3 is 13 residues long. CDR1 is LGHNA and CDR2 is YSLEER in the germline V gene. The V end was cut by 4 bases, the J end by 3 bases, with 7 bases between. The CDR3 protein is CASSRGLNQPQHF. CDR3 coding DNA: TGCGCCAGCAGCCGAGGACTCAATCAGCCCCAGCATTTT.

This chain joins TRBV5-1 and TRBJ1-2; possibly TRBD1 for D (5 bases). The germline V gene has CDR1 SGHRS and CDR2 YFSETQ. The CDR3 is 14 residues long. V was pared by 0 bases and J by 2 bases, with 8 bases between. DNA for the CDR3: TGCGCCAGCAGCTTGGCGGGGGGGAACTATGGCTACACCTTC. The encoded protein is CASSLAGGNYGYTF.

Concerning this clonotype: A read error may explain this, as a much larger clone is one base away. CDR3 nucleotides: TGTGCCAGCAGCATACGTCCAGGGACCCCCACCTTC. It yields the protein CASSIRPGTPTF. The chain carries TRBV7-8 and TRBJ1-2; a possible D gene is TRBD1 (5 bases). The CDR3 totals 12 residues. V lost 5 bases, J lost 13 bases, and 17 bases lay in between. Germline V gene lookup returns CDR1 SGHVS and CDR2 FQNEAQ.

In the case of this clonotype: One end of the junction varies from germline; a read error may be responsible. The CDR3 reads CASSLGQGTYGYTF. CDR3 bases: TGCGCCAGCAGTTTGGGACAGGGGACCTATGGCTACACCTTC. The chain couples TRBV12-3 or TRBV12-4 to TRBJ1-2, with TRBD1 matching over 10 bases. The CDR3 runs to 14 residues.

J is TRBJ1-6 and V is TRBV7-9; 7 positions match TRBD1. This CDR3 region has 15 residues. CDR1 is SEHNR and CDR2 is FQNEAQ in the germline V gene (reference sequence). V shed 4 bases and J 15 bases; nucleotides not matched to a gene: 15. CDR3 coding DNA: TGTGCCAGCAGCTCACGGGGCCGACAGGGACCACGCCTCCACTTT. It codes for CASSSRGRQGPRLHF.

As concerns this clonotype: An end of the junction differs from the germline gene, which may be a read error. This sequence joins TRBV10-1 and TRBJ2-5, with 7 bases fitting TRBD2. The CDR3 is made up of 15 amino acids. CDR1 is WNHNN and CDR2 is SYGVQD in the germline V gene (reference sequence). The CDR3 DNA is TGCGCCAGCAGCGGGACTAACGACTCCCAAGAGACCCAATACTTC. It is translated as CASSGTNDSQETQYF.

The DNA for the CDR3 is TGCGCCAGCAGCTTGAATACGGGTACTGGAAACACCATATATTTT. Residues: CASSLNTGTGNTIYF. The J gene is TRBJ1-3, the V gene TRBV5-1; the D is unclear. The germline V gene encodes CDR1 SGHRS and CDR2 YFSETQ. The CDR3 sequence is 15 residues long. Trimming shortened V by 1 base and J by 2 bases, and 10 bases separated the two germline ends.

In this sample, this clonotype turned up many times. V gene TRBV29-1 combines with J gene TRBJ1-1; D remains ambiguous. The germline V gene has CDR1 SQVTM and CDR2 ANQGSEA. This CDR3 is built from 10 residues. Trimming took off 7 bases at V and 5 bases at J, with 8 bases between the two ends. The CDR3 coding sequence is TGCAGCGGGTCAGAAACTGAAGCTTTCTTT. Protein: CSGSETEAFF.

CDR3 nucleotide sequence: TGCAGTGCTAGAGATCAGGGATTTCAGCAAGCTTTCTTT. Translated: CSARDQGFQQAFF. The genes are TRBV20-1 and TRBJ1-1; D is perhaps TRBD1 (5 bases). The V end lost 0 bases, the J end lost 9 bases, and 14 bases lay between the germline ends. Germline V gene data show CDR1 as DFQATT and CDR2 as SNEGSKA (reference sequence). There are 13 residues in the CDR3.

Regarding this clonotype: One base away lies a much larger clone, so this may be a sequencing read error. This likely comes from a read error, as the CDR3 has no conserved phenylalanine or tryptophan at its end. The chain links TRBV19 to TRBJ2-3, with unresolved D. Germline CDR1 LNHDA, CDR2 SQIVND (reference sequence). The V and J ends lost 0 bases and 1 base respectively, with 8 bases between them. The CDR3 runs 15 residues. CDR3 amino acids: CASSIDRSRTDTQYS. The CDR3 DNA follows: TGTGCCAGTAGTATAGACCGGTCACGCACAGATACGCAGTATTCT.